This T cell receptor beta chain is from a study of CXCR3-negative and CXCR3-positive naive CD8 T cells. The overall study: Approximately 130 million TRB reads were obtained in total, which works out to about 1.5 +/- 0.3 million per library. General study results and limits: TRBV-TRBJ usage matched between naive CXCR3-negative and CXCR3-positive cells but not between memory cells.

Every CD8+ subset sample held some 300,000 flow-sorted cells, done in triplicate. UMI-labeled 5' RACE TRB cDNA libraries were prepared from the cells. With the 5' RACE reads reprocessed, TCRdb shows one record per CDR3 protein and no DNA. The table gives 45,000 to 70,000 distinct CDR3 sequences; the top ten clones make up about 25% of it. On this clonotype itself: Antigen specificity is unknown.

This clonotype was sampled from a human donor in good health. Some clones in this sample may be carry-over from other donors' samples. Input material: memory CD8+ T cells from blood.

The CDR3 loop reads CASSLERNSYNEQFF. The rearrangement links TRBV7-8 to TRBJ2-1. The CDR3 sequence is 15 residues long. CDR1 SGHVS and CDR2 FQNEAQ come from the germline V gene.